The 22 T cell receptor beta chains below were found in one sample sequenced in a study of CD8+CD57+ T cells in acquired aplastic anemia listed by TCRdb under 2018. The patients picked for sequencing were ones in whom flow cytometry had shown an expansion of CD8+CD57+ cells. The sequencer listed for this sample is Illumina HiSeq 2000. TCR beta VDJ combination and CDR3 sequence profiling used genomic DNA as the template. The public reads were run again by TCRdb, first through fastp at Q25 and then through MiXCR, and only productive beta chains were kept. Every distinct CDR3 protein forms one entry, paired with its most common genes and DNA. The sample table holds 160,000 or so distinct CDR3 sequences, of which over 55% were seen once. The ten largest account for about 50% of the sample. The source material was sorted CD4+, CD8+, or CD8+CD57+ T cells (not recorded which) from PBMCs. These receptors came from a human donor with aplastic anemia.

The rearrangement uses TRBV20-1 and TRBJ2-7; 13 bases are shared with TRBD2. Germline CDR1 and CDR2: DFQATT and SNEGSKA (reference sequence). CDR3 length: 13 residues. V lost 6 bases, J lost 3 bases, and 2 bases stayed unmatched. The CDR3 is CSATSGRDYEQYF. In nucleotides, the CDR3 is TGCAGTGCAACTAGCGGGAGGGACTACGAGCAGTACTTC.

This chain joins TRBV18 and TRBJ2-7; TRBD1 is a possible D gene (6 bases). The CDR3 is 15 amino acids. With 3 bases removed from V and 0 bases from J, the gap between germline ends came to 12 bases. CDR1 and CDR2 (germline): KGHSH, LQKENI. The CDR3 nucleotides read TGTGCCAGCTCACCCACAGGGCACGTCTCCTACGAGCAGTACTTC. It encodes CASSPTGHVSYEQYF.

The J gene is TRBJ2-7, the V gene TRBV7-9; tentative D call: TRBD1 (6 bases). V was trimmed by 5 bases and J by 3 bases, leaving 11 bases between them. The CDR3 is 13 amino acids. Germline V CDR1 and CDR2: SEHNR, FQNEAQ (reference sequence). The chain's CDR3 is CASSRDKLYEQYF. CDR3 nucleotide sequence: TGTGCCAGCAGCCGGGACAAGCTCTACGAGCAGTACTTC.

CDR3 sequence (DNA): TGTGCCAGCAGCTTCGATGATCAGCCCCAGCATTTT. Encoded protein: CASSFDDQPQHF. The chain combines TRBV7-2 with TRBJ1-5; D unresolved. Germline CDR1 is SGHTA and CDR2 is FQGNSA. Trimming stripped 3 bases from V and 5 bases from J, with 5 bases between. The CDR3 runs 12 residues.

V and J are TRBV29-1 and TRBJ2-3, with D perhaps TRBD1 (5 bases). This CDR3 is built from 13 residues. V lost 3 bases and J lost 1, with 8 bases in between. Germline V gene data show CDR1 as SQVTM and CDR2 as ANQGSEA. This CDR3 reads CSVDDRGTDTQYF. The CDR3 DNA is TGCAGCGTTGATGACAGAGGCACAGATACGCAGTATTTT.

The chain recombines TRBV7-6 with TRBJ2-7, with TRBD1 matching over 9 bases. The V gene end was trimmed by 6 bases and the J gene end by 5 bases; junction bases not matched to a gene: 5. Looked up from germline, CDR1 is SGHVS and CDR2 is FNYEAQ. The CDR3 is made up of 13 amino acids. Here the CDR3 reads CASSVRDRDEQYF. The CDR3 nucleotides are TGTGCCAGCAGTGTCCGGGACAGGGACGAGCAGTACTTC.

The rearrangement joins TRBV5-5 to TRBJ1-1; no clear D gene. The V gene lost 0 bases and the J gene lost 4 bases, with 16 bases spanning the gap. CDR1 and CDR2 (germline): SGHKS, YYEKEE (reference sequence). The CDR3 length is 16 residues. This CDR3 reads CASSLVPGKAGTEAFF. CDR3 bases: TGTGCCAGCAGCTTGGTCCCGGGGAAGGCGGGCACTGAAGCTTTCTTT. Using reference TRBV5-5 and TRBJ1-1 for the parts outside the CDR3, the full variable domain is DAGVTQSPTHLIKTRGQQVTLRCSPISGHKSVSWYQQVLGQGPQFIFQYYEKEERGRGNFPDRFSARQFPNYSSELNVNALLLGDSALYLCASSLVPGKAGTEAFFGQGTRLTVV.

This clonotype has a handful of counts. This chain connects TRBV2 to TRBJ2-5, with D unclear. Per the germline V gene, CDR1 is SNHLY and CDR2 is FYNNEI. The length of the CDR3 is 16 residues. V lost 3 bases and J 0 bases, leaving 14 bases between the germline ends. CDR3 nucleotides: TGTGCCAGCAGTGAGATCCACCCCCGAAACCAAGAGACCCAGTACTTC. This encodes CASSEIHPRNQETQYF.

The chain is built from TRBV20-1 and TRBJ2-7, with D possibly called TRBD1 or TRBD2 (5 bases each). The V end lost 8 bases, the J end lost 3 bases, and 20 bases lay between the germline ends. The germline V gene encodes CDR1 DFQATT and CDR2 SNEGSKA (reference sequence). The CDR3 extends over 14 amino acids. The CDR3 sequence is CSPNKGERGYEQYF. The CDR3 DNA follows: TGCAGTCCGAACAAAGGGGAACGGGGCTACGAGCAGTACTTC.

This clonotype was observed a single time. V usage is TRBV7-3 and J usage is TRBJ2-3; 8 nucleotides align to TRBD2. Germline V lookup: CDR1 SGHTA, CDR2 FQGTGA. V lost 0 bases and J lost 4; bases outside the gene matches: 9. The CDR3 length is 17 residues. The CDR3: CASSLTPLAGGADTQYF. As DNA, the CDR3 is TGTGCCAGCAGCTTAACCCCGCTCGCGGGGGGAGCAGATACGCAGTATTTT.

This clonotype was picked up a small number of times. DNA for the CDR3: TGTGCCAGCAGTCTCCCAACCGGGGCCAAAAACATTCAGTACTTC. Its translation is CASSLPTGAKNIQYF. This rearrangement joins TRBV12-3 or TRBV12-4 to TRBJ2-4; no reliable D call. The CDR3 spans 15 residues. Trimming took off 5 bases at V and 1 base at J, with 12 bases between the two ends.

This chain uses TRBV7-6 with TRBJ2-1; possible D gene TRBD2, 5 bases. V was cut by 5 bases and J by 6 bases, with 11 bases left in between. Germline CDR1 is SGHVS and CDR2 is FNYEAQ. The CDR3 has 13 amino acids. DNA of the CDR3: TGTGCCAGCAGCGCTACTAGTTCCAATGAGCAGTTCTTC. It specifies CASSATSSNEQFF.

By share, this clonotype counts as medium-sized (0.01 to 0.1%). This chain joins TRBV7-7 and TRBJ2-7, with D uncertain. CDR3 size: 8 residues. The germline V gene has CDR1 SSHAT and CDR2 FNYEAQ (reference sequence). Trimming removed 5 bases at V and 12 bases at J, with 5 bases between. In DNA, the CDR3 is TGTGCCAGCAGCCCCCGGTACGTC. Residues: CASSPRYV.

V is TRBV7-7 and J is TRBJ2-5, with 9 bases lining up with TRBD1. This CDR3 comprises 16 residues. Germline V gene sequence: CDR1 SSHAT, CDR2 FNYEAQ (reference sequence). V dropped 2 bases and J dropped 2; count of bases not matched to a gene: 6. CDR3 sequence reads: CASSLWRDREQETQYF. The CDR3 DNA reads TGTGCCAGCAGCTTATGGCGGGACAGGGAACAAGAGACCCAGTACTTC.

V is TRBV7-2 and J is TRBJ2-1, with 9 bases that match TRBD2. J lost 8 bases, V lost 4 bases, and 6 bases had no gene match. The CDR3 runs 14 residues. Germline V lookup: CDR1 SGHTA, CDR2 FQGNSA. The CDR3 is CASSSGLASDEQFF. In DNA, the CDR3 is TGTGCCAGCAGCTCAGGACTAGCGAGCGATGAGCAGTTCTTC.

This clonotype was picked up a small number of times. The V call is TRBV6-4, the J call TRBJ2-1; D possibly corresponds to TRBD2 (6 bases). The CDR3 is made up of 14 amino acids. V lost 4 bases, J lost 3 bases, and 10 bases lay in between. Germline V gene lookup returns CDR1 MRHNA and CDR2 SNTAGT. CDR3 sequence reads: CASSAGVDYNEQFF. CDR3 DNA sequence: TGTGCCAGCAGTGCGGGGGTTGACTACAATGAGCAGTTCTTC.

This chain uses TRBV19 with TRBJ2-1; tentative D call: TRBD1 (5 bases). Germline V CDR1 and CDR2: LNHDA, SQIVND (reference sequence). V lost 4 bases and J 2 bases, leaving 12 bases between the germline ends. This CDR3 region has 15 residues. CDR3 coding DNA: TGTGCCAGTAGTACGCTTCAGGGTACCTACAATGAGCAGTTCTTC. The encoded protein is CASSTLQGTYNEQFF.

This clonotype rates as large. This chain's CDR3 is CASSEGSSAVGELFF. The CDR3 nucleotides read TGCGCCAGCAGTGAAGGGTCTAGCGCGGTCGGGGAGCTGTTTTTT. The rearrangement joins TRBV10-1 to TRBJ2-2, with D possibly TRBD2 on 6 matching bases. CDR1 is WNHNN and CDR2 is SYGVQD in the germline V gene (reference sequence). The CDR3 runs to 15 residues. The ends were cut back, 3 bases at V and 7 bases at J, with 15 bases in the middle.

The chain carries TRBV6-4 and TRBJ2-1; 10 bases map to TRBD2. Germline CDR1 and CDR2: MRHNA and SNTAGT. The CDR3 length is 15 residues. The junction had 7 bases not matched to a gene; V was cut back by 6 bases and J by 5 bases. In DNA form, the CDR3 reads TGTGCCAGCAGGGAGGGGACTAGCGAGAACAATGAGCAGTTCTTC. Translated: CASREGTSENNEQFF.

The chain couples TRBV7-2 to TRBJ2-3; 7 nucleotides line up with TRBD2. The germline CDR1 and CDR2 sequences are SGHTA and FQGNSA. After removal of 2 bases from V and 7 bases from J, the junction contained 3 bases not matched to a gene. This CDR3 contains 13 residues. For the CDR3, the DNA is TGTGCCAGCAGCTTATTAAGCGGGAATACGCAGTATTTT. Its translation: CASSLLSGNTQYF.

The CDR3 here is CASSVGDQPQHF. CDR3 nucleotides: TGTGCCAGCAGCGTAGGAGATCAGCCCCAGCATTTT. The chain links TRBV9 to TRBJ1-5, with no clear D. V was trimmed by 0 bases and J by 5 bases, leaving 3 bases between them. CDR1 and CDR2 from the germline V gene are SGDLS and YYNGEE. The CDR3 has 12 residues. Variable domain in full (rest from reference TRBV9 and TRBJ1-5): DSGVTQTPKHLITATGQRVTLRCSPRSGDLSVYWYQQSLDQGLQFLIQYYNGEERAKGNILERFSAQQFPDLHSELNLSSLELGDSALYFCASSVGDQPQHFGDGTRLSIL.

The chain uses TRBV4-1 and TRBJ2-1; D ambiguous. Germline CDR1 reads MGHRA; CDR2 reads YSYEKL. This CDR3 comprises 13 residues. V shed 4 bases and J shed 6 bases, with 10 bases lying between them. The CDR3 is CASSLSQVNEQFF. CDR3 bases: TGCGCCAGCAGCCTCTCCCAGGTCAATGAGCAGTTCTTC.